The present TCR beta chain was sequenced within a study of T cell responses to AZD1222 COVID-19 vaccine. The V gene's germline CDR1 is ENHRY and CDR2 SYGVKD. V lost 0 bases, J lost 0 bases, and 5 bases stayed unmatched. The CDR3 consists of 18 residues. Here immunoSEQ multiplex PCR was the method, and the copy in TCRdb shows in-frame clones only, minus some. This sample has about 93,000 clones, with more than 80% found just once. This sequence was found in an adult who received the AZD1222 COVID-19 vaccine. The V gene is TRBV10-3, the J gene TRBJ1-6, with 7 bases identical to TRBD1. The sequenced sample was peripheral blood, obtained 28 days after the second AZD1222 dose. The CDR3 protein is CAISESSGGSSYNSPLHF. The CDR3 region has the DNA TGTGCCATCAGTGAGTCGTCAGGGGGGAGCTCCTATAATTCACCCCTCCACTTT.